This T cell receptor (beta chain) was found in a study of blood T cell repertoires in COVID-19. This clone was picked up one time. Germline-derived CDR1 and CDR2 are SGHTA and FQGTGA. The V gene lost 1 base and the J gene lost 4 bases, with 8 bases spanning the gap. The CDR3 totals 14 residues. Some clones are missing from TCRdb's copy, which holds only in-frame ones; the method was immunoSEQ multiplex PCR. Among 100,000 or so clones listed, 65% to 85% were seen once. The genes are TRBV7-3 and TRBJ1-3; D is undetermined. The sequenced sample consisted of peripheral blood. This sequence originates from a man between 65 and 85 years old with active or convalescent COVID-19. The CDR3 bases are TGTGCCAGCAGCTTAAACCCCGCGGGAAACACCATATATTTT. Translated, it gives CASSLNPAGNTIYF.